The 24 T cell receptor beta chains listed next were all sequenced from one sample in a study of shared clonotypes between healthy human individuals. Naive CD8 cells were CD45RO-negative, positively selected for CCR7, excluding terminally differentiated effector memory CD45RA+ cells. Measured with immunoSEQ multiplex PCR; TCRdb has only the in-frame clones, and not every one. The table lists millions of clones, approximately 94% of them singletons. Sequenced sample: naive CD8+ T cells sorted from blood. The receptors derive from a man aged 18 to 30 in good health.

J is TRBJ1-1 and V is TRBV15, with TRBD1 as a possible D gene (6 bases). Germline V gene lookup returns CDR1 LNHNV and CDR2 YYDKDF (reference sequence). V shed 5 bases and J shed 3 bases, with 13 bases lying between them. The CDR3 loop spans 14 amino acids. CDR3: CATSGGLGDTEAFF. The CDR3, as DNA: TGTGCCACCAGCGGGGGCCTCGGGGACACTGAAGCTTTCTTT.

This chain connects TRBV6-5 to TRBJ2-7, with D possibly being TRBD1 (6 bases). The CDR3 sequence is 14 residues long. V gave up 6 bases and J gave up 7 bases, with 19 bases separating them. CDR1 and CDR2 (germline): MNHEY, SVGAGI. CDR3 nucleotide sequence: TGTGCCAGCAGCAGTGTACAGGGAATCGGGGAGCAGTACTTC. This codes for CASSSVQGIGEQYF.

CDR3 sequence reads: CASSVGTETSNTEAFF. The CDR3 DNA is TGTGCCAGCAGTGTAGGGACAGAAACTTCGAACACTGAAGCTTTCTTT. This sequence joins TRBV25-1 and TRBJ1-1; 7 bases map to TRBD1. Germline CDR1 and CDR2: MGHDK and SYGVNS. This CDR3 region has 16 residues. The J segment lost 1 base and the V segment lost 4 bases, leaving 9 bases of the junction unmatched.

In its sample, this clone was seen once. The genes are TRBV28 and TRBJ2-7; possibly TRBD2 for D (5 bases). This CDR3 comprises 16 residues. The ends were cut back, 4 bases at V and 0 bases at J, with 16 bases in the middle. Germline CDR1 MDHEN, CDR2 SYDVKM. The CDR3 spells CASSSSWEMSSYEQYF. The CDR3, as DNA: TGTGCCAGCAGTTCGTCTTGGGAGATGAGCTCCTACGAGCAGTACTTC.

Only a few counts were recorded for this clone. The chain is built from TRBV28 and TRBJ2-1, with 12 bases identical to TRBD2. V dropped 3 bases and J dropped 7; count of bases not matched to a gene: 1. The CDR3 consists of 14 residues. From germline, CDR1 is MDHEN and CDR2 SYDVKM. The CDR3 bases are TGTGCCAGCAGTTTTGGACTAGCGGGGAATGAGCAGTTCTTC. Protein sequence: CASSFGLAGNEQFF. Filled out from reference TRBV28 and TRBJ2-1, the complete variable domain reads DVKVTQSSRYLVKRTGEKVFLECVQDMDHENMFWYRQDPGLGLRLIYFSYDVKMKEKGDIPEGYSVSREKKERFSLILESASTNQTSMYLCASSFGLAGNEQFFGPGTRLTVL.

A single count supports this clone. The chain employs TRBV7-9 and TRBJ1-2; D is ambiguous. Germline V gene sequence: CDR1 SEHNR, CDR2 FQNEAQ (reference sequence). Trimming shortened V by 1 base and J by 7 bases, and 7 bases separated the two germline ends. The CDR3 has 12 amino acids. The CDR3 DNA sequence: TGTGCCAGCAGCTTAGGGGAGGCTGGCTACACCTTC. Amino acids: CASSLGEAGYTF.

The chain recombines TRBV15 with TRBJ1-2, with D possibly matching TRBD1 (6 bases). The V gene lost 5 bases and the J gene lost 1 base, with 11 bases spanning the gap. The length of the CDR3 is 14 residues. Looked up from germline, CDR1 is LNHNV and CDR2 is YYDKDF (reference sequence). CDR3 DNA sequence: TGTGCCACCAGCGACAGGAGGAATAACTATGGCTACACCTTC. As protein: CATSDRRNNYGYTF.

V and J are TRBV11-3 and TRBJ2-2, with D possibly matching TRBD1 (6 bases). In germline, CDR1 is SGHNT, CDR2 YENEEA. This CDR3 has 16 amino acids. Trimming removed 3 bases at V and 6 bases at J, with 17 bases between. CDR3 DNA: TGTGCCAGCAGCTTCAATTCTGGGGGCGAAGCCGGGGAGCTGTTTTTT. Its protein is CASSFNSGGEAGELFF.

The chain has TRBV27 and TRBJ2-7, with D possibly being TRBD1 or TRBD2 (7 bases each). CDR1 MNHEY and CDR2 SMNVEV come from the germline V gene (reference sequence). This CDR3 is built from 16 residues. The V gene lost 5 bases and the J gene lost 0 bases, with 17 bases spanning the gap. The CDR3 sequence is CASSPSGGQRSYEQYF. CDR3 nucleotide sequence: TGTGCCAGCAGTCCCTCGGGGGGACAGCGCTCCTACGAGCAGTACTTC.

The rearrangement links TRBV2 to TRBJ1-6; D gene uncertain. Trimming took off 2 bases at V and 6 bases at J, with 11 bases between the two ends. The CDR3 consists of 15 residues. CDR1 and CDR2 (germline): SNHLY, FYNNEI. CDR3 bases: TGTGCCAGCAGTGAAAGCGCAGGACTTAATTCACCCCTCCACTTT. Translating it yields CASSESAGLNSPLHF.

The chain employs TRBV9 and TRBJ1-6; a weak D match, TRBD1 (6 bases). Germline V gene sequence: CDR1 SGDLS, CDR2 YYNGEE. The CDR3 loop spans 13 amino acids. Trimming cost V 4 bases and J 11 bases, with 13 bases left between them. CDR3 sequence reads: CASSSGQTTPLHF. The DNA for the CDR3 is TGTGCCAGCAGCTCTGGACAGACTACACCCCTCCACTTT.

J is TRBJ2-3 and V is TRBV6-5; no definite D call. There are 12 residues in the CDR3. The V gene lost 4 bases and the J gene lost 9 bases, with 11 bases spanning the gap. Per germline, CDR1 MNHEY and CDR2 SVGAGI. Here the CDR3 DNA reads TGTGCCAGCAGTTCATCGTACGAGACGCAGTATTTT. As protein: CASSSSYETQYF.

The chain carries TRBV18 and TRBJ1-1, with 8 bases aligning to TRBD1. After removal of 4 bases from V and 12 bases from J, the junction contained 10 bases not matched to a gene. The CDR3 totals 13 residues. The germline CDR1 and CDR2 sequences are KGHSH and LQKENI. The CDR3 DNA reads as TGTGCCAGCTCACTCGGGACAGGCCAAGGAACTTTCTTT. Translating it yields CASSLGTGQGTFF.

The sample holds one count of this clone. This chain connects TRBV7-2 to TRBJ2-1; D might be TRBD1 (6 bases). Per germline, CDR1 SGHTA and CDR2 FQGNSA. V shed 5 bases and J shed 8 bases, with 19 bases lying between them. The CDR3 loop spans 15 amino acids. DNA of the CDR3: TGTGCCAGCAGCCCACAGGGATCGCCTTCCGATGAGCAGTTCTTC. Translated: CASSPQGSPSDEQFF.

The rearrangement uses TRBV7-9 and TRBJ2-1, with 10 bases lining up with TRBD2. Germline V gene data show CDR1 as SEHNR and CDR2 as FQNEAQ (reference sequence). Trimming cost V 2 bases and J 2 bases; bases outside gene matches: 3. CDR3 length: 16 residues. CDR3 sequence: CASSLTTSGTYNEQFF. CDR3 coding DNA: TGTGCCAGCAGCTTAACCACTAGCGGGACCTACAATGAGCAGTTCTTC.

V gene TRBV27 combines with J gene TRBJ1-2, with unresolved D. CDR1 and CDR2 (germline): MNHEY, SMNVEV (reference sequence). The CDR3 runs 16 residues. The V end was cut by 4 bases, the J end by 0 bases, with 15 bases between. DNA of the CDR3: TGTGCCAGCAGTTCCAATTCAGGTGCGGCTAACTATGGCTACACCTTC. Translating gives CASSSNSGAANYGYTF.

The chain has TRBV6-5 and TRBJ1-2; 8 nucleotides line up with TRBD1. The CDR3 covers 12 residues. The V segment lost 6 bases and the J segment 5 bases; nucleotides outside the gene matches: 2. From germline, CDR1 is MNHEY and CDR2 SVGAGI. CDR3 protein: CASSRQGYGYTF. CDR3 bases: TGTGCCAGCAGCCGACAGGGGTATGGCTACACCTTC.

To note about this clone: The sample has other DNA sequences that encode this CDR3 too. The chain carries TRBV28 and TRBJ1-1; D not resolved. Germline lookup yields CDR1 MDHEN and CDR2 SYDVKM. With 3 bases removed from V and 5 bases from J, the gap between germline ends came to 4 bases. This CDR3 contains 11 residues. The CDR3 DNA is TGTGCCAGCAGTTTCTTTACTGAAGCTTTCTTT. Encoded protein: CASSFFTEAFF.

Regarding this clone: In the same sample, other DNA sequences code for this CDR3. The gene calls are TRBV6-5 and TRBJ2-7, with 7 bases lining up with TRBD1. The trim removed 11 bases at V and 2 bases at J, leaving 9 bases unmatched. Germline assignment: CDR1 MNHEY and CDR2 SVGAGI. This CDR3 spans 13 amino acids. DNA of the CDR3: TGTGCCTCCTCCGAGGGGGCTACCTACGAGCAGTACTTC. It yields the protein CASSEGATYEQYF.

The chain joins TRBV11-3 to TRBJ2-7; 9 bases are a match to TRBD1. In germline, CDR1 is SGHNT, CDR2 YENEEA. The CDR3 loop spans 14 amino acids. J lost 2 bases, V lost 5 bases, and 4 bases had no gene match. In nucleotides, the CDR3 is TGTGCCAGCAGCAAACAGGGGGCCCCCTACGAGCAGTACTTC. Translation: CASSKQGAPYEQYF.

With regard to this clone: The sample carries other DNA sequences with the same CDR3. The CDR3 protein is CASSVGGSYEQYF. CDR3 bases: TGTGCCAGCAGCGTAGGAGGCAGCTACGAGCAGTACTTC. This sequence joins TRBV9 and TRBJ2-7, with no clear D. Germline assignment: CDR1 SGDLS and CDR2 YYNGEE. The CDR3 is 13 amino acids. Trimming removed 0 bases at V and 3 bases at J, with 7 bases between.

This chain joins TRBV28 and TRBJ2-7; D not certain. The CDR3 is made up of 12 amino acids. Germline-derived CDR1 and CDR2 are MDHEN and SYDVKM. Trimming took off 6 bases at V and 2 bases at J, with 8 bases between the two ends. CDR3 coding DNA: TGTGCCAGCAGGAACCACCCCTACGAGCAGTACTTC. Translating gives CASRNHPYEQYF.

J is TRBJ2-5 and V is TRBV5-6; a weak D match, TRBD2 (6 bases). V gave up 3 bases and J gave up 7 bases, with 13 bases separating them. The CDR3 has 13 amino acids. Germline assignment: CDR1 SGHDT and CDR2 YYEEEE. The CDR3 DNA reads as TGTGCCAGCAGCTCAGGAGGGGAGGTGACCCAGTACTTC. It translates to CASSSGGEVTQYF.

CDR3 in DNA: TGTGCCAGCAGATCGGGCGGCTACACTGAAGCTTTCTTT. It yields the protein CASRSGGYTEAFF. The V and J genes are TRBV27 and TRBJ1-1; no firm D call. This CDR3 has 13 amino acids. In germline, CDR1 is MNHEY, CDR2 SMNVEV (reference sequence). The V gene lost 6 bases and the J gene lost 3 bases, with 11 bases spanning the gap.